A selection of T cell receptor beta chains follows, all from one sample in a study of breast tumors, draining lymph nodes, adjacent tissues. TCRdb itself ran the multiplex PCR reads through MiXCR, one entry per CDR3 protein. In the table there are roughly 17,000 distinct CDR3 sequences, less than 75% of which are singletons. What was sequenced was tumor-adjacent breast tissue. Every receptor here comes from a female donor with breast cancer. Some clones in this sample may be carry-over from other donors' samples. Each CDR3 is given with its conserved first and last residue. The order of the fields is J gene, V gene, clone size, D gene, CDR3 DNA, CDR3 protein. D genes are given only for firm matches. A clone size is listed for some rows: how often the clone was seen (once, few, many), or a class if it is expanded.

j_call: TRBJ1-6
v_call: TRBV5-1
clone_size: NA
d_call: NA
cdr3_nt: TGCGCCAGCAGCTTCGGGGGCCGGAATTCCCCCCTCCACTTT
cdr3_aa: CASSFGGRNSPLHF

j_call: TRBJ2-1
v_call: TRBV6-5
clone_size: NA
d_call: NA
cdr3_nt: TGTGCCAGCAGTTACGAGCGTCAGATACGAAATGAGCAGTTCTTC
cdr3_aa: CASSYERQIRNEQFF

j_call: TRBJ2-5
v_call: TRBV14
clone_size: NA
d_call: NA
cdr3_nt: TGTGCCAGCAGCCAAGAAATAGCTAGCGCGGAGACCCAGTACTTC
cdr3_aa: CASSQEIASAETQYF

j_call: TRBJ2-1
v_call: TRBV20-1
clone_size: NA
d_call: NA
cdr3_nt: TGCAGTGCTAGACCCTCCAGGCGGAGCTACAATGAGCAGTTCTTC
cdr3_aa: CSARPSRRSYNEQFF

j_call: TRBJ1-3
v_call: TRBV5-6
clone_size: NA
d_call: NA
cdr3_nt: TGTGCCAGCAGCTCTGAGCCGGGGACAAACACCATATATTTT
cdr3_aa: CASSSEPGTNTIYF

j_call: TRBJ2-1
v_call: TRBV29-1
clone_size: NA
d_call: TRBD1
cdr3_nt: TGCAGCGTCCCGGGACAGGGATACAATGAGCAGTTCTTC
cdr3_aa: CSVPGQGYNEQFF

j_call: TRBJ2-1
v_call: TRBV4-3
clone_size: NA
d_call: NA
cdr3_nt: TGCGCCAGCAGCACCAAGCTAAGCGGCCGATTCAATGAGCAGTTCTTC
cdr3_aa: CASSTKLSGRFNEQFF

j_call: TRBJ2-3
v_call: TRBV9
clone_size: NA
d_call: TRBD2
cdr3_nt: TGTGCCAGCAGCGTTACTAGCGGGAGGTTCACAGATACGCAGTATTTT
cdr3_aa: CASSVTSGRFTDTQYF

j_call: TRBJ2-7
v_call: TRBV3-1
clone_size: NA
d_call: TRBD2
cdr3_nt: TGTGCCAGCAGCCTTAAAGGACTAGCGGGGGCCCGGAACTTC
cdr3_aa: CASSLKGLAGARNF

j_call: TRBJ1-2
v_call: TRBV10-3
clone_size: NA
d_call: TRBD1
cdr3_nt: TGTGCCCTTGCCGGGACAGGGGGCTATGGCTACACCTTC
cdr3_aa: CALAGTGGYGYTF

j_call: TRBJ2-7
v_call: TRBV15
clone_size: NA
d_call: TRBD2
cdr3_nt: TGTGCCACCAGCAGTCTAGGGCCGGGGGGATACGAGCAGTACTTC
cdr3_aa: CATSSLGPGGYEQYF

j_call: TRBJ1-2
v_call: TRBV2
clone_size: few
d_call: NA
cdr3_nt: TGTGCCAGCAGTGAGATTATAGGGGCTAACTATGGCTACACCTTC
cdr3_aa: CASSEIIGANYGYTF

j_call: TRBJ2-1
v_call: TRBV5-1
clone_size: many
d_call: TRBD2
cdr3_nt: TGCGCCAGCAGCTTGATTCCTAGCGGTGAGCAGTTCTTC
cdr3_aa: CASSLIPSGEQFF

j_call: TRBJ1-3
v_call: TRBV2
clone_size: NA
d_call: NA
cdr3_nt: TGTGCCAGCAGACCATCCCGCGGACATACCGGAAACACCATATATTTT
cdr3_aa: CASRPSRGHTGNTIYF

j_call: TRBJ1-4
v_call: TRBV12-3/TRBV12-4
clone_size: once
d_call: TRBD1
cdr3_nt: TGTGCCAGCACCGGGAGGGGACAGGGGGTCGGGAAACTGTTTTTT
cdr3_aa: CASTGRGQGVGKLFF